These 19 T cell receptor beta chains came from one sample sequenced in a study of T cell responses to AZD1222 COVID-19 vaccine. Generated by immunoSEQ multiplex PCR, the TCRdb table keeps only in-frame clones and is missing some. The repertoire includes about 120,000 clones, 92% of them detected once, and 11% to 15% sits in the top ten. Sequenced material: peripheral blood, taken on day 0 of AZD1222 vaccination. The origin of the receptors is an adult in good health.

The rearrangement links TRBV19 to TRBJ1-1; tentatively, D is TRBD1 (6 bases). V was clipped by 3 bases and J by 0 bases, with 11 bases between them. Germline V CDR1 and CDR2: LNHDA, SQIVND (reference sequence). The CDR3 has 15 amino acids. CDR3 protein: CASSIGQFMNTEAFF. CDR3 DNA sequence: TGTGCCAGTAGTATCGGACAGTTCATGAACACTGAAGCTTTCTTT.

This chain uses TRBV3-1 (or the pseudogene TRBV3-2) with TRBJ1-1; a weak D match, TRBD1 (5 bases). CDR1 LGHDT and CDR2 YNNKEL come from the germline V gene (reference sequence). The CDR3 spans 14 residues. V was cut by 4 bases and J by 0 bases, with 9 bases left in between. CDR3 DNA sequence: TGTGCCAGCAGCCCACAGGCCCTGAACACTGAAGCTTTCTTT. It is translated as CASSPQALNTEAFF.

This clone was observed once. The chain recombines TRBV5-4 with TRBJ2-4; 8 bases are a match to TRBD2. The J segment lost 0 bases and the V segment lost 5 bases, leaving 16 bases of the junction unmatched. The CDR3 spans 19 residues. Germline V gene data show CDR1 as SGHNT and CDR2 as YYREEE (reference sequence). This chain's CDR3 is CASSPGGLRTHLAKNIQYF. CDR3 DNA sequence: TGTGCCAGCAGTCCGGGGGGGCTAAGAACCCATCTAGCCAAAAACATTCAGTACTTC.

The chain employs TRBV3-1 (or the pseudogene TRBV3-2) and TRBJ1-2; D not certain. V was shortened by 4 bases and J by 4 bases, with 13 bases between the two germline ends. This CDR3 spans 14 amino acids. From germline, CDR1 is LGHDT and CDR2 YNNKEL (reference sequence). In DNA form, the CDR3 reads TGTGCCAGCAGCCTGGGTGGGGTGGGCTATGGCTACACCTTC. Protein: CASSLGGVGYGYTF.

V and J are TRBV3-1 (or the pseudogene TRBV3-2) and TRBJ1-4; the D is unclear. The V gene's germline CDR1 is LGHDT and CDR2 YNNKEL (reference sequence). V lost 1 base, J lost 11 bases, and 11 bases lay in between. CDR3 length: 13 residues. This CDR3 reads CASSQVGGRKLFF. The CDR3 DNA follows: TGTGCCAGCAGCCAAGTGGGCGGCCGGAAACTGTTTTTT.

The V gene is TRBV2, the J gene TRBJ1-2; no clear D. V gave up 2 bases and J gave up 6 bases, with 10 bases separating them. The CDR3 loop spans 13 amino acids. Germline V gives CDR1 SNHLY, CDR2 FYNNEI. The CDR3 DNA reads TGTGCCAGCAGTGAAAGTACCAGAGATGGCTACACCTTC. It translates to CASSESTRDGYTF.

The chain links TRBV19 to TRBJ2-3, with D unclear. The CDR3 is 11 residues long. V shed 3 bases and J shed 11 bases, with 9 bases lying between them. CDR1 is LNHDA and CDR2 is SQIVND in the germline V gene (reference sequence). CDR3 coding DNA: TGTGCCAGTAGTATTGGTACAAAGCAGTATTTT. Its protein is CASSIGTKQYF. Full variable domain (outside the CDR3, taken from reference TRBV19 and TRBJ2-3): DGGITQSPKYLFRKEGQNVTLSCEQNLNHDAMYWYRQDPGQGLRLIYYSQIVNDFQKGDIAEGYSVSREKKESFPLTVTSAQKNPTAFYLCASSIGTKQYFGPGTRLTVL.

The chain links TRBV3-1 (or the pseudogene TRBV3-2) to TRBJ1-5; TRBD1 matches 9 bases. J was trimmed by 7 bases and V by 1 base; bases with no gene match: 5. The CDR3 runs to 15 residues. The germline V gene has CDR1 LGHDT and CDR2 YNNKEL (reference sequence). CDR3: CASSQGTGEGQPQHF. CDR3 bases: TGTGCCAGCAGCCAAGGGACAGGGGAAGGGCAGCCCCAGCATTTT.

The J gene is TRBJ1-2, the V gene TRBV27; the D gene is possibly TRBD1 (5 bases). The ends were cut back, 5 bases at V and 8 bases at J, with 18 bases in the middle. The CDR3 covers 14 residues. Germline CDR1 reads MNHEY; CDR2 reads SMNVEV (reference sequence). This CDR3 is CASSGFGGVGGYTF. The CDR3 bases are TGTGCCAGCAGTGGTTTTGGGGGGGTGGGCGGCTACACCTTC.

This sequence joins TRBV2 and TRBJ2-7; 7 bases map to TRBD2. Germline trimming cut 1 base from V and 4 bases from J; bases unmatched to any gene: 1. This CDR3 contains 13 residues. The germline gives CDR1 SNHLY, CDR2 FYNNEI. The CDR3 loop reads CASSEGEGYEQYF. The CDR3 coding sequence is TGTGCCAGCAGTGAAGGGGAGGGGTACGAGCAGTACTTC. The whole variable domain, remainder taken from reference TRBV2 and TRBJ2-7, is EPEVTQTPSHQVTQMGQEVILRCVPISNHLYFYWYRQILGQKVEFLVSFYNNEISEKSEIFDDQFSVERPDGSNFTLKIRSTKLEDSAMYFCASSEGEGYEQYFGPGTRLTVT.

V usage is TRBV28 and J usage is TRBJ1-4, with D possibly TRBD1 on 5 matching bases. This CDR3 contains 15 residues. The V end was cut by 4 bases, the J end by 2 bases, with 11 bases between. Germline V CDR1 and CDR2: MDHEN, SYDVKM. The CDR3 loop reads CASSSRGPTNEKLFF. The CDR3 nucleotides read TGTGCCAGCAGTTCCCGGGGACCGACTAATGAAAAACTGTTTTTT.

The CDR3 DNA follows: TGTGCCAGCAGACAGGGCACGGAGACCCAGTACTTC. Translating gives CASRQGTETQYF. The chain carries TRBV2 and TRBJ2-5; TRBD1 might be the D (6 bases). V lost 6 bases, J lost 5 bases, and 10 bases lay in between. The CDR3 totals 12 residues. Germline values: CDR1 SNHLY, CDR2 FYNNEI.

The chain couples TRBV5-4 to TRBJ2-5, with 7 bases fitting TRBD1. V was pared by 4 bases and J by 2 bases, with 11 bases of the junction left unmatched. CDR1 and CDR2 from the germline V gene are SGHNT and YYREEE (reference sequence). CDR3 length equals 16 residues. CDR3 DNA sequence: TGTGCCAGCAGCACGACGACAGGGTTATCGCAAGAGACCCAGTACTTC. As protein: CASSTTTGLSQETQYF. Combining the CDR3 with reference TRBV5-4 and TRBJ2-5 gives the whole variable domain ETGVTQSPTHLIKTRGQQVTLRCSSQSGHNTVSWYQQALGQGPQFIFQYYREEENGRGNFPPRFSGLQFPNYSSELNVNALELDDSALYLCASSTTTGLSQETQYFGPGTRLLVL.

V gene TRBV13 combines with J gene TRBJ1-5; D ambiguous. Per germline, CDR1 PRHDT and CDR2 FYEKMQ (reference sequence). This CDR3 is built from 13 residues. Trimming stripped 1 base from V and 5 bases from J, with 6 bases between. The CDR3 here is CASSLESDQPQHF. CDR3 bases: TGTGCCAGCAGCTTAGAATCGGATCAGCCCCAGCATTTT.

The CDR3, as DNA: TGTGCCAGCAGCTTAGGGGGGGTAGCGTCTGAAGCTTTCTTT. It codes for CASSLGGVASEAFF. The chain recombines TRBV11-2 with TRBJ1-1; D perhaps matches TRBD1 (5 bases). The germline CDR1 and CDR2 sequences are SGHAT and FQNNGV. This CDR3 comprises 14 residues. V was shortened by 1 base and J by 6 bases, with 12 bases between the two germline ends.

This clone has just one count. The V and J genes are TRBV5-1 and TRBJ1-4; TRBD1 might be the D (5 bases). This CDR3 is built from 14 residues. In germline, CDR1 is SGHRS, CDR2 YFSETQ. With 4 bases removed from V and 3 bases from J, the gap between germline ends came to 10 bases. The CDR3 sequence: CASSTGAANEKLFF. CDR3 nucleotides: TGCGCCAGCAGCACCGGGGCAGCTAATGAAAAACTGTTTTTT.

V and J are TRBV6-2 or TRBV6-3 and TRBJ2-1; D is unclear. The CDR3 has 12 amino acids. Germline CDR1 MNHEY, CDR2 SVGEGT. The V end was cut by 5 bases, the J end by 6 bases, with 8 bases between. The CDR3 DNA follows: TGTGCCAGCAGTCGGTCAGTCAATGAGCAGTTCTTC. Residues: CASSRSVNEQFF.

The chain carries TRBV5-6 and TRBJ1-2; D call uncertain. The CDR3 is 15 amino acids. Trimming cost V 1 base and J 4 bases, with 14 bases left between them. The germline CDR1 and CDR2 sequences are SGHDT and YYEEEE. CDR3 in DNA: TGTGCCAGCAGCTTGTGGGGAGGAACTTCCTATGGCTACACCTTC. It encodes CASSLWGGTSYGYTF.

The V gene is TRBV28, the J gene TRBJ1-5; no clear D. Trimming left V 8 bases short and J 1 base short, with 27 bases between. This CDR3 spans 19 amino acids. The germline V gene encodes CDR1 MDHEN and CDR2 SYDVKM. This CDR3 reads CASLRWSRFRKRSNQPQHF. CDR3 coding DNA: TGTGCCAGCCTACGTTGGAGCCGATTTCGAAAGCGGAGCAATCAGCCCCAGCATTTT.